Detailed here is one TCR beta chain. The sample is drawn from a study of control samples from healthy donors and cancer patients. Assay used: immunoSEQ multiplex PCR; TCRdb lists only in-frame clones, some missing. Of 12,000 or so clones in the sample, 70% to 90% are singletons; the top ten hold roughly 2.7%. The V end lost 3 bases, the J end lost 7 bases, and 9 bases lay between the germline ends. The CDR3 is made up of 13 amino acids. Per the germline V gene, CDR1 is WSHSY and CDR2 is SAAADI. The clonotype comes from a male donor with melanoma. The chain has TRBV10-2 and TRBJ2-2; D remains unclear. Input material: formalin-fixed, paraffin-embedded tissue. As DNA, the CDR3 is TGCGCCAGCAGTGAAGGGCTACTCGGGGAGCTGTTTTTT. Protein sequence: CASSEGLLGELFF.